This TCR beta chain originates from a study of technical replicates of blood from a handful of donors. Profiling relied on immunoSEQ multiplex PCR, and the TCRdb table lists in-frame clones only, not all of them. The sample includes about 100,000 clones, around 95% of them seen just once. The CDR3 totals 15 residues. The junction had 8 bases not matched to a gene; V was cut back by 3 bases and J by 6 bases. Germline CDR1 reads SGHNT; CDR2 reads YYREEE (reference sequence). This clonotype was sampled from a human donor in good health. Sequencing input: T cells isolated from PBMCs. This chain uses TRBV5-4 with TRBJ1-2; TRBD1 matches 10 bases. CDR3 in amino acids: CASSWGQGLSDGYTF. In DNA, the CDR3 is TGTGCCAGCAGCTGGGGACAGGGGCTAAGTGATGGCTACACCTTC.